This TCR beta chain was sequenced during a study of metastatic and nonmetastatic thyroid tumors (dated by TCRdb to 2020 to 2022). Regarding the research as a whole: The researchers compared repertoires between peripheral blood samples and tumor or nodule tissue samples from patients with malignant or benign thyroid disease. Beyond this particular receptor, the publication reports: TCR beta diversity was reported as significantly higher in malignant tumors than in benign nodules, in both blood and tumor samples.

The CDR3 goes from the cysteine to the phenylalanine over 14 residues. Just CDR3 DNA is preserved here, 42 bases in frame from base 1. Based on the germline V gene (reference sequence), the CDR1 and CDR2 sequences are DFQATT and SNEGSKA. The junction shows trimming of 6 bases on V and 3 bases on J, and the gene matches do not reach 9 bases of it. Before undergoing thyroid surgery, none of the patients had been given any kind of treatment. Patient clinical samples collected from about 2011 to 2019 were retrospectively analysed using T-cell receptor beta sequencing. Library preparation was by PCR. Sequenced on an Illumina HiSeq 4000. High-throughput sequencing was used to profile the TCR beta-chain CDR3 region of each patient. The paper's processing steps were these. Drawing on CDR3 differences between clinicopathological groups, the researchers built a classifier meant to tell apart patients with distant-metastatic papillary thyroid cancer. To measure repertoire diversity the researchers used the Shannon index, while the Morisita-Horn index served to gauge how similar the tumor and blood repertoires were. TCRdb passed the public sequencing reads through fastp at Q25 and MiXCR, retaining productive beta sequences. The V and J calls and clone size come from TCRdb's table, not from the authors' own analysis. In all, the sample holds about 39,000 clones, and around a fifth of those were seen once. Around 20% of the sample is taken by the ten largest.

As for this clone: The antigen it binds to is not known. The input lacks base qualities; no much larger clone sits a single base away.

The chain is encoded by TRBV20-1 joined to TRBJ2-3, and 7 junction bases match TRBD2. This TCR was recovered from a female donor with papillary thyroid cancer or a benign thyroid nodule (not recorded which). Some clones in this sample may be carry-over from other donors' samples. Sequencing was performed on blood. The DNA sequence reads TGCAGTGCCGATCATAGCGGGTGGACAGATACGCAGTATTTT. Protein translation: CSADHSGWTDTQYF.